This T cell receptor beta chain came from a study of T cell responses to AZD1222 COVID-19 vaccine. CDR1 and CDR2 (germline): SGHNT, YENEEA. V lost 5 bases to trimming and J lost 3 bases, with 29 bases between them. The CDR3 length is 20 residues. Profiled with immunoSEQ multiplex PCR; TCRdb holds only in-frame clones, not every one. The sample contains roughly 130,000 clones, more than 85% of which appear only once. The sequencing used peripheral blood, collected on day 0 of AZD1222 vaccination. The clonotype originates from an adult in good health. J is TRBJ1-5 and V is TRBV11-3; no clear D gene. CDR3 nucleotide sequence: TGTGCCAGCAGCCGAACAAAACCACCGACCAGACGACGGTACAATCAGCCCCAGCATTTT. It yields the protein CASSRTKPPTRRRYNQPQHF.